The next 10 T cell receptor beta chains were all read from a single sample in a study of blood T cell repertoires in COVID-19. Data came from immunoSEQ multiplex PCR; TCRdb stores just in-frame clones and leaves some out. Here the sample spans some 69,000 clones, about four fifths being singletons. Sequences were obtained from peripheral blood. Receptors were obtained from a woman aged 70 to 79 with acute or convalescent COVID-19.

In DNA, the CDR3 is TGTGCCAGTGGACAGGGTCCCCACGAGCAGTACTTC. Protein product: CASGQGPHEQYF. V is TRBV6-5 and J is TRBJ2-7; 8 bases are a match to TRBD1. Germline V gene data show CDR1 as MNHEY and CDR2 as SVGAGI. This CDR3 region has 12 residues. Trimming took 9 bases from V and 5 from J; bases not matched to a gene: 6.

The V gene is TRBV20-1, the J gene TRBJ1-2, with D tentatively TRBD1 (5 bases). CDR1 is DFQATT, CDR2 SNEGSKA, per germline (reference sequence). The CDR3 has 12 amino acids. V was trimmed by 3 bases and J by 7 bases, leaving 12 bases between them. The CDR3 reads CSASKGLGGYTF. Written as DNA, the CDR3 is TGCAGTGCTAGTAAGGGGCTTGGTGGCTACACCTTC.

The table lists this clone with a few counts. The chain carries TRBV7-9 and TRBJ2-7, with D possibly TRBD2 on 7 matching bases. Germline V gene lookup returns CDR1 SEHNR and CDR2 FQNEAQ (reference sequence). V gave up 5 bases and J gave up 3 bases, with 20 bases separating them. The CDR3 runs 16 residues. CDR3 DNA: TGTGCCAGCAGCCCGGGGGGACACCTTGGGTTCTACGAGCAGTACTTC. Its translation: CASSPGGHLGFYEQYF.

The chain carries TRBV7-6 and TRBJ1-3; 7 bases agree with TRBD1. V lost 3 bases, J lost 0 bases, and 8 bases stayed unmatched. The CDR3 has 17 amino acids. CDR1 and CDR2 (germline): SGHVS, FNYEAQ. Here the CDR3 reads CASSFLQGQTSGNTIYF. The CDR3 bases are TGTGCCAGCAGCTTTCTACAGGGGCAAACCTCTGGAAACACCATATATTTT.

The chain links TRBV5-1 to TRBJ1-1; TRBD1 aligns across 10 bases. Germline V CDR1 and CDR2: SGHRS, YFSETQ. The CDR3 contains 15 residues. The J segment lost 3 bases and the V segment lost 4 bases, leaving 6 bases of the junction unmatched. The CDR3 is CASSDDRGLDTEAFF. CDR3 sequence (DNA): TGCGCCAGCAGCGATGACAGGGGGCTGGACACTGAAGCTTTCTTT. The full variable domain, in which reference TRBV5-1 and TRBJ1-1 provide the parts outside the CDR3, is KAGVTQTPRYLIKTRGQQVTLSCSPISGHRSVSWYQQTPGQGLQFLFEYFSETQRNKGNFPGRFSGRQFSNSRSEMNVSTLELGDSALYLCASSDDRGLDTEAFFGQGTRLTVV.

J is TRBJ1-5 and V is TRBV5-1; D gene unclear. This CDR3 is built from 14 residues. Per germline, CDR1 SGHRS and CDR2 YFSETQ. V was clipped by 0 bases and J by 6 bases, with 10 bases between them. In nucleotides, the CDR3 is TGCGCCAGCAGCTTGGCCTCGGGAACTCAGCCCCAGCATTTT. Encoded protein: CASSLASGTQPQHF.

This rearrangement joins TRBV5-8 to TRBJ1-5, with D unclear. V lost 2 bases and J 1 base, leaving 4 bases between the germline ends. The CDR3 has 13 amino acids. Germline values: CDR1 SGHTS, CDR2 YDEGEE. CDR3 sequence reads: CASSFMSNQPQHF. The CDR3 DNA is TGTGCCAGCAGCTTTATGAGCAATCAGCCCCAGCATTTT.

V gene TRBV2 combines with J gene TRBJ1-5; D uncertain. Germline V gene data show CDR1 as SNHLY and CDR2 as FYNNEI. The CDR3 consists of 15 residues. Trimming took off 0 bases at V and 5 bases at J, with 11 bases between the two ends. As DNA, the CDR3 is TGTGCCAGCAGTGAAGCTCGGTTTCCCCATCAGCCCCAGCATTTT. As protein: CASSEARFPHQPQHF.

The chain employs TRBV28 and TRBJ2-5; the D is unclear. This CDR3 is 13 amino acids long. V lost 2 bases to trimming and J lost 7 bases, with 11 bases between them. Germline V gives CDR1 MDHEN, CDR2 SYDVKM. The CDR3 bases are TGTGCCAGCAGTTTAAAAGGTTCGGGGACCCAGTACTTC. It yields the protein CASSLKGSGTQYF. Complete variable domain (other parts from reference TRBV28 and TRBJ2-5): DVKVTQSSRYLVKRTGEKVFLECVQDMDHENMFWYRQDPGLGLRLIYFSYDVKMKEKGDIPEGYSVSREKKERFSLILESASTNQTSMYLCASSLKGSGTQYFGPGTRLLVL.

This clone was seen a handful of times. The gene calls are TRBV10-3 and TRBJ2-3; weak D call: TRBD2 (6 bases). This CDR3 is 13 amino acids long. Germline assignment: CDR1 ENHRY and CDR2 SYGVKD. Trimming removed 10 bases from V and 5 bases from J, with 16 bases in between. This CDR3 reads CATWGESLDTQYF. CDR3 DNA sequence: TGTGCCACCTGGGGGGAGTCCCTAGATACGCAGTATTTT.